The following is a T cell receptor (beta chain) sequence with its context. Its antigen is as yet unknown. This CDR3 contains 17 residues. The germline V gene has CDR1 MGHRA and CDR2 YSYEKL. V lost 3 bases to trimming and J lost 1 base; unmatched junction nucleotides: 9. This record belongs to a study of cytomegalovirus exposure and HLA in healthy donors. Overall study findings and caveats: Donor immune exposure was known only as CMV serostatus. Reports showed the classifier diagnosing cytomegalovirus status with high specificity and sensitivity. Researchers catalogued about 150 TCR beta chains as cytomegalovirus-associated.

Primers for the PCR totalled 60 Vbeta and 13 Jbeta. Study processing details: In a later analysis, the count reached some 75 million unique TCR beta chains, with roughly 11 million shared. Repertoires were generated with immunoSEQ multiplex PCR, while TCRdb's copy carries only in-frame clones and drops some. V and J calls and clone size follow that table, whereas D and trimming were derived from the DNA. The sample includes fewer than 350,000 clones, around 90% of them seen just once. The TCR originated in a young woman in good health and CMV-seronegative. Sequenced sample: PBMCs. The V and J genes are TRBV4-1 and TRBJ1-1, with 9 bases matching TRBD1. CDR3 nucleotide sequence: TGCGCCAGCAGCCAGGGACAGGGAGGGAGAAGGAACACTGAAGCTTTCTTT. Translated, it gives CASSQGQGGRRNTEAFF.